These 18 T cell receptor beta chains came from one sample sequenced in a study of control samples from healthy donors and cancer patients. Repertoires were generated with immunoSEQ multiplex PCR, while TCRdb's copy carries only in-frame clones and drops some. The repertoire holds roughly 120,000 clones, roughly nine tenths seen once, with approximately 39% in the top ten. The specimen was blood. These TCRs come from a man aged 45-65 years in good health.

V is TRBV7-2 and J is TRBJ2-1; D remains unclear. This CDR3 region has 14 residues. The V and J ends lost 2 bases and 6 bases respectively, with 11 bases between them. Germline V gives CDR1 SGHTA, CDR2 FQGNSA. The CDR3: CASSLSLEANEQFF. In DNA form, the CDR3 reads TGTGCCAGCAGCTTAAGTCTAGAGGCCAATGAGCAGTTCTTC.

The CDR3 sequence is CASSQPAGSTDTQYF. DNA of the CDR3: TGTGCCAGCAGCCAACCAGCTGGTAGCACAGATACGCAGTATTTT. The chain joins TRBV3-1 (or the pseudogene TRBV3-2) to TRBJ2-3, with D hard to call. Germline lookup yields CDR1 LGHDT and CDR2 YNNKEL (reference sequence). There are 15 residues in the CDR3. V gave up 2 bases and J gave up 0 bases, with 9 bases separating them.

V gene TRBV19 combines with J gene TRBJ2-7; 8 bases fit TRBD2. V gave up 5 bases and J gave up 0 bases; unmatched junction bases: 3. In germline, CDR1 is LNHDA, CDR2 SQIVND (reference sequence). The CDR3 is 14 amino acids. CDR3 loop: CASSPSGGSYEQYF. Written as DNA, the CDR3 is TGTGCCAGTAGTCCCAGCGGGGGCTCCTACGAGCAGTACTTC. The variable domain in full, completed from reference TRBV19 and TRBJ2-7, reads DGGITQSPKYLFRKEGQNVTLSCEQNLNHDAMYWYRQDPGQGLRLIYYSQIVNDFQKGDIAEGYSVSREKKESFPLTVTSAQKNPTAFYLCASSPSGGSYEQYFGPGTRLTVT.

This chain connects TRBV9 to TRBJ2-1; D may be TRBD1 (6 bases). This CDR3 is built from 16 residues. Germline CDR1 reads SGDLS; CDR2 reads YYNGEE. Deletions cut 3 bases from V and 3 bases from J, with 16 bases between. CDR3 protein: CASSAAAGVGYNEQFF. CDR3 nucleotides: TGTGCCAGCAGCGCAGCCGCAGGGGTTGGCTACAATGAGCAGTTCTTC.

The chain carries TRBV12-3 or TRBV12-4 and TRBJ1-1, with D unclear. V lost 5 bases to trimming and J lost 1 base, with 8 bases between them. The CDR3 loop spans 13 amino acids. The CDR3, as DNA: TGTGCCAGCAGTACATCAGGGAACACTGAAGCTTTCTTT. Translating it yields CASSTSGNTEAFF.

The chain is built from TRBV4-1 and TRBJ2-2; TRBD2 aligns across 8 bases. Losses at the gene ends were 4 bases for V and 3 bases for J; bases not matched to a gene: 7. CDR1 is MGHRA and CDR2 is YSYEKL in the germline V gene. The CDR3 extends over 16 amino acids. The CDR3 spells CASSPWGSGDTGELFF. The CDR3 DNA is TGCGCCAGCAGCCCGTGGGGTAGCGGGGACACCGGGGAGCTGTTTTTT.

The chain links TRBV6-5 to TRBJ1-2; D uncertain. Trimming removed 2 bases at V and 4 bases at J, with 11 bases between. Looked up from germline, CDR1 is MNHEY and CDR2 is SVGAGI. This CDR3 region has 14 residues. Here the CDR3 DNA reads TGTGCCAGCAGTTACGCGGAACAGAGCTATGGCTACACCTTC. It translates to CASSYAEQSYGYTF.

CDR3 sequence: CASSDRGQGSSPLHF. CDR3 in DNA: TGTGCCAGTAGCGACAGGGGGCAGGGGAGTTCACCCCTCCACTTT. This sequence joins TRBV19 and TRBJ1-6, with TRBD1 identical over 10 bases. Unmatched junction bases numbered 8, after V lost 6 bases and J lost 9 bases. Germline values: CDR1 LNHDA, CDR2 SQIVND (reference sequence). The CDR3 runs 15 residues.

The chain uses TRBV7-2 and TRBJ2-7, with 10 bases aligning to TRBD2. This CDR3 comprises 17 residues. Looked up from germline, CDR1 is SGHTA and CDR2 is FQGNSA. V lost 4 bases, J lost 2 bases, and 11 bases stayed unmatched. CDR3 nucleotide sequence: TGTGCCAGCAGCTATAACCCCCTAGCGGGGGCCCCCTACGAGCAGTACTTC. Its protein is CASSYNPLAGAPYEQYF.

The chain recombines TRBV18 with TRBJ1-1, with D uncertain. V was pared by 1 base and J by 4 bases, with 13 bases between. Germline CDR1 reads KGHSH; CDR2 reads LQKENI. The CDR3 sequence is 15 residues long. The CDR3 DNA reads as TGTGCCAGCTCACCACAAGGCGGAGGATCCACTGAAGCTTTCTTT. Encoded protein: CASSPQGGGSTEAFF. The variable domain in full, completed from reference TRBV18 and TRBJ1-1, reads NAGVMQNPRHLVRRRGQEARLRCSPMKGHSHVYWYRQLPEEGLKFMVYLQKENIIDESGMPKERFSAEFPKEGPSILRIQQVVRGDSAAYFCASSPQGGGSTEAFFGQGTRLTVV.

The chain couples TRBV6-5 to TRBJ2-1, with D uncertain. Trimming cost V 3 bases and J 4 bases, with 13 bases left between them. Germline loops: CDR1 MNHEY, CDR2 SVGAGI. The CDR3 is 15 residues long. The CDR3 nucleotides read TGTGCCAGCAGTTATACGGACGGATTATACAATGAGCAGTTCTTC. As protein: CASSYTDGLYNEQFF.

The chain carries TRBV2 and TRBJ1-6; possible D gene TRBD1, 6 bases. This CDR3 contains 16 residues. V was clipped by 2 bases and J by 8 bases, with 16 bases between them. The germline V gene has CDR1 SNHLY and CDR2 FYNNEI. CDR3 sequence reads: CASSESGESLYSPLHF. The CDR3, as DNA: TGTGCCAGCAGTGAATCAGGGGAATCTCTCTATTCACCCCTCCACTTT.

This clone has just one count. This chain links TRBV28 with TRBJ1-2; D is unresolved. With 4 bases removed from V and 4 bases from J, the gap between germline ends came to 13 bases. CDR1 is MDHEN and CDR2 is SYDVKM in the germline V gene. This CDR3 has 14 residues. CDR3 coding DNA: TGTGCCAGCAGTTCACGCTGGCCTGCCTATGGCTACACCTTC. Its protein product is CASSSRWPAYGYTF.

The J gene is TRBJ2-4, the V gene TRBV18; D possibly corresponds to TRBD1 (6 bases). V lost 2 bases and J 6 bases, leaving 14 bases between the germline ends. Per germline, CDR1 KGHSH and CDR2 LQKENI. This CDR3 spans 15 amino acids. CDR3 bases: TGTGCCAGCTCACCAATCCCCCCAGGGGTAAACATTCAGTACTTC. Its translation: CASSPIPPGVNIQYF.

J is TRBJ2-5 and V is TRBV5-4; 12 bases map to TRBD2. Trimming at V came to 3 bases and at J to 3 bases, leaving 0 bases not matched to a gene. Germline loops: CDR1 SGHNT, CDR2 YYREEE (reference sequence). The CDR3 consists of 14 residues. CDR3 protein: CASSSSGGEETQYF. The DNA of the CDR3 is TGTGCCAGCAGCTCTAGCGGGGGGGAAGAGACCCAGTACTTC.

This clone was observed a single time. V and J are TRBV2 and TRBJ2-1, with 7 bases fitting TRBD1. Germline CDR1 is SNHLY and CDR2 is FYNNEI. This CDR3 contains 14 residues. After removal of 7 bases from V and 0 bases from J, the junction contained 3 bases not matched to a gene. CDR3 protein: CASMGTVSYNEQFF. In nucleotides, the CDR3 is TGTGCCAGCATGGGGACAGTCTCCTACAATGAGCAGTTCTTC. Full variable domain (missing parts from reference TRBV2 and TRBJ2-1): EPEVTQTPSHQVTQMGQEVILRCVPISNHLYFYWYRQILGQKVEFLVSFYNNEISEKSEIFDDQFSVERPDGSNFTLKIRSTKLEDSAMYFCASMGTVSYNEQFFGPGTRLTVL.

This clone was recorded only once. V and J are TRBV30 and TRBJ1-1, with D tentatively TRBD1 (5 bases). The germline CDR1 and CDR2 sequences are GTSNPN and SVGIG (reference sequence). V gave up 2 bases and J gave up 5 bases, with 18 bases separating them. The CDR3 consists of 15 residues. CDR3 protein: CAWSPETGHLTEAFF. CDR3 coding DNA: TGTGCCTGGAGTCCTGAGACCGGACACCTTACTGAAGCTTTCTTT.

V usage is TRBV13 and J usage is TRBJ2-3, with 8 bases matching TRBD1. CDR1 is PRHDT, CDR2 FYEKMQ, per germline (reference sequence). J was trimmed by 2 bases and V by 0 bases; bases with no gene match: 7. This CDR3 is built from 17 residues. The CDR3 DNA reads as TGTGCCAGCAGCTTAGGGGCTGCGGGACAGGACACAGATACGCAGTATTTT. Amino acids: CASSLGAAGQDTDTQYF.